Listed below are T cell receptor beta chains from one sample, sequenced in a study of cytomegalovirus exposure and HLA in healthy donors. Clones were read by immunoSEQ multiplex PCR, and TCRdb kept only the in-frame ones, dropping some. Of fewer than 100,000 clones in the sample, about 80% were seen once. The material sequenced was PBMCs. The source is a man aged 40-55 years in good health and CMV-seronegative. Each CDR3 is given with its conserved first and last residue. D genes are given only for firm matches.

d_call	j_call	v_call	cdr3_nt	cdr3_aa
NA	TRBJ1-2	TRBV7-9	TGTTCCAGCAGCATAACGGGACGACGGGAGGAATATGGCTACACCTTC	CSSSITGRREEYGYTF
NA	TRBJ1-1	TRBV9	TGTGCCAGCAGCGTAGTTGGCGGGGCTGAAGCTTTCTTT	CASSVVGGAEAFF
NA	TRBJ2-7	TRBV6-4	TGTGCCAGCAGTGACTGGCCGGCGGGAATTGGGGAGCAGTACTTC	CASSDWPAGIGEQYF
NA	TRBJ1-3	TRBV5-6	TGTGCCAGCAGCTTGTTCGGTAACTCTGGAAACACCATATATTTT	CASSLFGNSGNTIYF
NA	TRBJ2-2	TRBV25-1	TGTGCCAGCACCCGGACAGTGGCGAGCACCGGGGAGCTGTTTTTT	CASTRTVASTGELFF
NA	TRBJ1-4	TRBV11-2	TGTGCCAGCAGCTCGAGGTCACTTAATGAAAAACTGTTTTTT	CASSSRSLNEKLFF
TRBD1	TRBJ2-1	TRBV5-1	TGCGCCAGCAGCTTTAGGACAGGTACCTACAATGAGCAGTTCTTC	CASSFRTGTYNEQFF
TRBD1	TRBJ1-4	TRBV7-2	TGTGCCAGCAGCTTGACAGGGAGAGGTGAAAAACTGTTTTTT	CASSLTGRGEKLFF
NA	TRBJ2-1	TRBV6-4	TGTGCCAGCAGTGACAAAGAACTCAATGAGCAGTTCTTC	CASSDKELNEQFF
TRBD1	TRBJ1-4	TRBV5-1	TGCGCCAGCGCACTGACAGGGCCGACTAATGAAAAACTGTTTTTT	CASALTGPTNEKLFF